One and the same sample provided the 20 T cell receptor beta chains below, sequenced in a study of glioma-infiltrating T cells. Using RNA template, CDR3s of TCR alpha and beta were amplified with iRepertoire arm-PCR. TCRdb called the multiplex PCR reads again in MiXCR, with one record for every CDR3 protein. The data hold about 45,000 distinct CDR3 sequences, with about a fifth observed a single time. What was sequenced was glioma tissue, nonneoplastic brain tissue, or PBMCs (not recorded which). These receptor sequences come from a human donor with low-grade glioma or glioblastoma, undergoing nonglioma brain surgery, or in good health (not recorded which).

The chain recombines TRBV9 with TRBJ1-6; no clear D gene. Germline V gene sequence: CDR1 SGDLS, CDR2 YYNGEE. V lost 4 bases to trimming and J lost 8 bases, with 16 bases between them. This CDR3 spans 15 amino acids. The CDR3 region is CASSPRLAGDSPLHF. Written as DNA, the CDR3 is TGTGCCAGCAGCCCCCGGTTGGCCGGGGATTCACCCCTCCACTTT.

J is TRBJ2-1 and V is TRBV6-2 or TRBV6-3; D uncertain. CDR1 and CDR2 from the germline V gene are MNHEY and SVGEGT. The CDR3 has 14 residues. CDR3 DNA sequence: TGTTCCCGCAGCCACTACGCCACCCCTCCTGCGCCGTTCTTC. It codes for CSRSHYATPPAPFF.

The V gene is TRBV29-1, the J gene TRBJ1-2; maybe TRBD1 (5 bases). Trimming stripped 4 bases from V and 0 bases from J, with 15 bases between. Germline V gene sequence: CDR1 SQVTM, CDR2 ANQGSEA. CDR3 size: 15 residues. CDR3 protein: CSVVRQSSSNYGYTF. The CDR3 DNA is TGCAGCGTTGTGAGACAGAGTTCTTCTAACTATGGCTACACCTTC. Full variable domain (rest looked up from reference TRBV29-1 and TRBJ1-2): SAVISQKPSRDICQRGTSLTIQCQVDSQVTMMFWYRQQPGQSLTLIATANQGSEATYESGFVIDKFPISRPNLTFSTLTVSNMSPEDSSIYLCSVVRQSSSNYGYTFGSGTRLTVV.

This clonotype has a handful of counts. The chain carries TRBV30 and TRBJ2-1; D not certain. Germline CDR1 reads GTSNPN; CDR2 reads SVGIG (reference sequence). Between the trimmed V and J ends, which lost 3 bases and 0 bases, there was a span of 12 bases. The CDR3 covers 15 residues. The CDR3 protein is CAWSESPSSYNEQFF. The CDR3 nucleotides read TGTGCCTGGAGCGAATCCCCGAGCTCCTACAATGAGCAGTTCTTC.

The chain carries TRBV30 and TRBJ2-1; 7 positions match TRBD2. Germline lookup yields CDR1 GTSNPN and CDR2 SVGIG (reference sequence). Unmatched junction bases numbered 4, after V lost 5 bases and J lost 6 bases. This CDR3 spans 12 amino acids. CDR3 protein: CAWGGLVNEQFF. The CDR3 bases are TGTGCCTGGGGCGGACTAGTCAATGAGCAGTTCTTC.

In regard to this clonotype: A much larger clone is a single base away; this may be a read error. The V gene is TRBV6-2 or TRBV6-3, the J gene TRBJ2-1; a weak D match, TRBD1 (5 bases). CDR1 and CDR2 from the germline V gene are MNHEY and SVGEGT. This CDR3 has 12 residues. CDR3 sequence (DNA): TGCGCCAGCAGTACAGGTGCCTACGAGCAGTTCTTC. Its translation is CASSTGAYEQFF.

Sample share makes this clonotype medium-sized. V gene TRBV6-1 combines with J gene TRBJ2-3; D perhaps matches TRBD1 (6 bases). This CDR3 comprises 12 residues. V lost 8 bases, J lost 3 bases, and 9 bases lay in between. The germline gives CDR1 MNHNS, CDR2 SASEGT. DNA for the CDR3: TGTGCCAGCGGACAGAGGACAGATACGCAGTATTTT. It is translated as CASGQRTDTQYF.

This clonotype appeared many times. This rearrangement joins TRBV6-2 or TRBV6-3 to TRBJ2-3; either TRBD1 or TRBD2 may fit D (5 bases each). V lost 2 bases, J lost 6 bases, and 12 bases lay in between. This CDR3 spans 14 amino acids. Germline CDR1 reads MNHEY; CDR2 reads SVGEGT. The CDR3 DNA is TGTGCCAGCAGTTACGTCGGGGCTGCGGATACGCAGTATTTT. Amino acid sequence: CASSYVGAADTQYF.

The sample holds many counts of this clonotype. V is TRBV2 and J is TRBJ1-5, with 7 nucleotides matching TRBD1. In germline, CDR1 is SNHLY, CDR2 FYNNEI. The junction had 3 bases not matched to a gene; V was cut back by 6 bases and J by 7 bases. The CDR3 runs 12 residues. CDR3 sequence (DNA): TGTGCCAGCAGCGACAGGGACCAGCCCCAGCATTTT. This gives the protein CASSDRDQPQHF.

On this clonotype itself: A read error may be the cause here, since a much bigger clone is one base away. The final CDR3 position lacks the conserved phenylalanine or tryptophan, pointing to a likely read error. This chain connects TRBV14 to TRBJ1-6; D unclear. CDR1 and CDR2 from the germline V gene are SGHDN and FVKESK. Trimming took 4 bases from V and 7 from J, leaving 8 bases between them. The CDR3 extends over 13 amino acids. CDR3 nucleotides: TGTGCCAGCAGCCCACGGCAGAATTCACCCCTCCACATT. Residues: CASSPRQNSPLHI.

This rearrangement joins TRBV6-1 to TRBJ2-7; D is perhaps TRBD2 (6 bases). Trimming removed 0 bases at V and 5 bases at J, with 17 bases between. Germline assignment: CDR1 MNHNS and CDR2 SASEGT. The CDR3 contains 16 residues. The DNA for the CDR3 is TGTGCCAGCAGTGAAGCTTGGAGGGGCCGGAAGAACGAGCAGTACGTC. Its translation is CASSEAWRGRKNEQYV.

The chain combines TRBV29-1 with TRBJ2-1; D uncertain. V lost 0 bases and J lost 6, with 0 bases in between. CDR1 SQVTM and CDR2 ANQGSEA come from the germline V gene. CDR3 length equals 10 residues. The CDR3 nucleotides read TGCAGCGTTGAAGACAATGAGCAGTTCTTC. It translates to CSVEDNEQFF.

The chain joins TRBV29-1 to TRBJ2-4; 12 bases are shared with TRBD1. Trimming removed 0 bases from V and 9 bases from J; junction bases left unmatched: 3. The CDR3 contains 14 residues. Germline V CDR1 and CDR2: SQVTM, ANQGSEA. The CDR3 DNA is TGCAGCGTTGAAGACCCGGGACAGGGGGCCATTCAGTACTTC. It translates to CSVEDPGQGAIQYF.

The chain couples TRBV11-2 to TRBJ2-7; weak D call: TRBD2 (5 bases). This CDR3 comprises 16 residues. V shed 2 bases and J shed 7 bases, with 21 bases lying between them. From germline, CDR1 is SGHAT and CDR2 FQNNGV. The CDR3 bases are TGTGCCAGCAGCTTAAGGTTAGGGAGTCGCACCTTAGAGCAGTACTTC. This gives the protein CASSLRLGSRTLEQYF.

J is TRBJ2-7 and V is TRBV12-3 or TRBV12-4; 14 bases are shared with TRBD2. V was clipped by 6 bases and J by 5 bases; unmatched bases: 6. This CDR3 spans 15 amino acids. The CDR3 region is CASSAPGLAGDEQYF. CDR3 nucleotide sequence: TGTGCCAGCAGCGCGCCGGGACTAGCGGGAGACGAGCAGTACTTC.

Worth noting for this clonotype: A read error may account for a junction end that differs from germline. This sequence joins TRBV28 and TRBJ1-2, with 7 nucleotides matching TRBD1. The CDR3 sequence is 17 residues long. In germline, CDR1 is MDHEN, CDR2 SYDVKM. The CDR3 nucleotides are TGTGACAGCAGCGTACCCGGGACAGAGACATTGTTCTATGGCTACACCTTC. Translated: CDSSVPGTETLFYGYTF.

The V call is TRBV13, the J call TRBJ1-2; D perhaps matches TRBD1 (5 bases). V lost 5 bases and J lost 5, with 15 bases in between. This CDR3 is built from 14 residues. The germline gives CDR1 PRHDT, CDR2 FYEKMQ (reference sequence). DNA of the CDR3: TGTGCCAGCAGCAGTCCCGGGACTGGGTATGGCTACACCTTC. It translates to CASSSPGTGYGYTF.

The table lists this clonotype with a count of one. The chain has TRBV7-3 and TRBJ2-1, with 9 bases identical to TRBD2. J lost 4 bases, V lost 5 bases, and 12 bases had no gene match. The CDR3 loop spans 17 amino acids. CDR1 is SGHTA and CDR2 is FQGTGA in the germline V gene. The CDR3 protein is CASSPIAGGGVYNEQFF. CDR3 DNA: TGTGCCAGCAGCCCTATAGCAGGCGGGGGGGTGTACAATGAGCAGTTCTTC.

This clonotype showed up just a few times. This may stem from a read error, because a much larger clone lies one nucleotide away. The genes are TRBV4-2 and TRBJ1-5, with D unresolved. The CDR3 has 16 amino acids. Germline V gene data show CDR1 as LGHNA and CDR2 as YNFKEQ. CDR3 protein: CASGQEVGDSNQPQHF. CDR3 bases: TGTGCCAGCGGCCAAGAAGTCGGAGACAGCAATCAGCCCCAGCATTTT.

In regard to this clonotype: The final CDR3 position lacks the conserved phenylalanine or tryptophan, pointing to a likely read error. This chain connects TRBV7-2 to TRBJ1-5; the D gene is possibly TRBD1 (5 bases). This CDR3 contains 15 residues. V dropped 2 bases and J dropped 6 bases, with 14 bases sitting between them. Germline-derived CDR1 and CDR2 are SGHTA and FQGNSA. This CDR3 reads CASSLKGAQSQPQHS. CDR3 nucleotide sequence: TGTGCCAGCAGCTTAAAAGGGGCGCAGAGTCAGCCCCAGCATTCT.